This T cell receptor beta chain stems from a study of blood T cell repertoires in COVID-19. Sequencing was performed with immunoSEQ multiplex PCR; in TCRdb, only in-frame clones are kept and a portion is missing. This table has 200,000 or so clones, 70% to 90% appearing once. The CDR3 has 16 amino acids. V dropped 0 bases and J dropped 4; count of bases not matched to a gene: 9. Germline V lookup: CDR1 SGHRS, CDR2 YFSETQ. J is TRBJ2-7 and V is TRBV5-1; 8 bases map to TRBD1. Sequenced sample: peripheral blood. The receptor comes from a man younger than 45 with COVID-19, enrolled during active disease. As DNA, the CDR3 is TGCGCCAGCAGCTTGGCCGGATCCCAGGGGGCTTACGAGCAGTACTTC. This translates into CASSLAGSQGAYEQYF.